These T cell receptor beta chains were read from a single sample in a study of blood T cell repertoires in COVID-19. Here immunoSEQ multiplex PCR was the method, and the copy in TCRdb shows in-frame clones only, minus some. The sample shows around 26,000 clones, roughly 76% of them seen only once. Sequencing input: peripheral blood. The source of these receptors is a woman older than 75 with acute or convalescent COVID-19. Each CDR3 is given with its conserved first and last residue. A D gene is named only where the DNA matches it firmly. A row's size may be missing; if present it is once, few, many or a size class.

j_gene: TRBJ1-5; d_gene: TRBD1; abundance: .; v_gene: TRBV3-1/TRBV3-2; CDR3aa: CASGTGNQPQHF; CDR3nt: TGTGCCTCCGGGACAGGCAATCAGCCCCAGCATTTT
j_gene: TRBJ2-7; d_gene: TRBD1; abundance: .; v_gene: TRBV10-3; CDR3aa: CAIRPGQGSYEQYF; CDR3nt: TGTGCCATCAGACCGGGACAGGGTTCCTACGAGCAGTACTTC
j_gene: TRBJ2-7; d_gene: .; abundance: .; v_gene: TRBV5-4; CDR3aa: CASSLWQDEQYF; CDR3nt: TGTGCCAGCAGCTTGTGGCAGGACGAGCAGTACTTC
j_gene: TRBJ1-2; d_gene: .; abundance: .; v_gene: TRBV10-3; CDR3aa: CAISESQGRGYGYTF; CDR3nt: TGTGCCATCAGTGAGTCCCAGGGGCGCGGCTATGGCTACACCTTC
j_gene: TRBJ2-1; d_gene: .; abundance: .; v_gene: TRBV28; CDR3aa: CASSLGGASHNEQFF; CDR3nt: TGTGCCAGCAGTTTAGGCGGCGCCTCTCACAATGAGCAGTTCTTC
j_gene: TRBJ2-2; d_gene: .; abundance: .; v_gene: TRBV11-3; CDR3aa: CASSFGSEGAGELFF; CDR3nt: TGTGCCAGCAGCTTTGGTTCTGAGGGGGCCGGGGAGCTGTTTTTT
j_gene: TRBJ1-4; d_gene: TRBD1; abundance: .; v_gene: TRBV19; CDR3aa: CASSEDRAMSNEKLFF; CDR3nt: TGTGCCAGTAGCGAGGACAGGGCGATGTCTAATGAAAAACTGTTTTTT
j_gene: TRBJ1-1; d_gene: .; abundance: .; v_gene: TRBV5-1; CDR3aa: CASSLGAGSSTEAFF; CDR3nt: TGCGCCAGCAGCTTGGGAGCAGGGTCGAGCACTGAAGCTTTCTTT
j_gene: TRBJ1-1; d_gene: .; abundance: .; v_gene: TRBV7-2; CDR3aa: CASSSQGIHTEAFF; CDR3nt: TGTGCCAGCAGCTCCCAGGGCATCCACACTGAAGCTTTCTTT
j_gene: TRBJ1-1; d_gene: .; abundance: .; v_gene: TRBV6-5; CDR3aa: CASSRMNTEAFF; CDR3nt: TGTGCCAGCAGCCGTATGAACACTGAAGCTTTCTTT
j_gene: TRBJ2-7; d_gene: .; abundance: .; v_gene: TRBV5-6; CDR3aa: CASSLRGGGSYEQYF; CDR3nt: TGTGCCAGCAGCTTGCGGGGAGGAGGCTCCTACGAGCAGTACTTC
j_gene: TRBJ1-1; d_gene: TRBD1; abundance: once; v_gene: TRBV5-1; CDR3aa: CASSLGQGHTEAFF; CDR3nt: TGCGCCAGCAGCTTGGGACAGGGACACACTGAAGCTTTCTTT
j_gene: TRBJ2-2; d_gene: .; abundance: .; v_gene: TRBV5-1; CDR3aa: CASSLGQFTGELFF; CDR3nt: TGCGCCAGCAGCTTGGGACAGTTCACCGGGGAGCTGTTTTTT
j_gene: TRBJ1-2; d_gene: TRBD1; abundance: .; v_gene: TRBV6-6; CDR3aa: CASSYNTGTGGYGYTF; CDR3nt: TGTGCCAGCAGTTACAATACAGGGACAGGGGGATATGGCTACACCTTC
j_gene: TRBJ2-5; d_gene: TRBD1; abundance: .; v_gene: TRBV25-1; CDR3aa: CASSGTGGRETQYF; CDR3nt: TGTGCCAGCAGTGGCACAGGGGGAAGGGAGACCCAGTACTTC
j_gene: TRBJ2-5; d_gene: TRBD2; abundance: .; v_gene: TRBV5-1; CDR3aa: CASSLTSGAVETQYF; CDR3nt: TGCGCCAGCAGCTTAACTAGCGGGGCTGTGGAGACCCAGTACTTC
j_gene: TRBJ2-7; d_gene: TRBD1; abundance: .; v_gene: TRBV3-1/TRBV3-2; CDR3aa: CASSPGQGAIYEQYF; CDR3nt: TGTGCCAGCAGCCCGGGACAGGGGGCCATCTACGAGCAGTACTTC
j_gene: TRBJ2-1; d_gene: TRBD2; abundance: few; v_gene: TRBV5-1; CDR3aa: CASSGPTSGRWYEQFF; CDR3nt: TGCGCCAGCAGCGGACCGACTAGCGGGAGATGGTATGAGCAGTTCTTC
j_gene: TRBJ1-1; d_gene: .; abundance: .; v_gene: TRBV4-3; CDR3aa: CASSQSWQNTEAFF; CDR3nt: TGCGCCAGCAGCCAATCTTGGCAGAACACTGAAGCTTTCTTT
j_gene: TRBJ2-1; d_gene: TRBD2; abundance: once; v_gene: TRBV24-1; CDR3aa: CATSDLAGAGNEQFF; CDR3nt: TGTGCCACCAGTGATTTGGCGGGAGCGGGCAATGAGCAGTTCTTC
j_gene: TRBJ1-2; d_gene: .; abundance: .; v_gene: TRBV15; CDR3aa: CATSRGIAGPSNYGYTF; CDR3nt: TGTGCCACCAGCAGAGGTATTGCAGGTCCTTCTAACTATGGCTACACCTTC
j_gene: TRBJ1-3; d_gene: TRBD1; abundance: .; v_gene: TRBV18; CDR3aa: CASSPAGGFGNTIYF; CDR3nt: TGTGCCAGCTCACCCGCAGGGGGCTTTGGAAACACCATATATTTT
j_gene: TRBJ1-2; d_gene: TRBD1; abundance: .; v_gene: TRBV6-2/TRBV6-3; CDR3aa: CASSSPGQGHYGYTF; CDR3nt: TGTGCCAGCAGTAGCCCGGGACAGGGGCACTATGGCTACACCTTC
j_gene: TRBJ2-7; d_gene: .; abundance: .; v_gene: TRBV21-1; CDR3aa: CASSKGQTSYEQYF; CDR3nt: TGTGCCAGCAGCAAAGGACAGACCTCCTACGAGCAGTACTTC
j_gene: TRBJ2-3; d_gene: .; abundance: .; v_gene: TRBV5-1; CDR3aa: CASSPVTVSSTDTQYF; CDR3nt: TGCGCCAGCAGCCCTGTAACGGTCTCTAGCACAGATACGCAGTATTTT
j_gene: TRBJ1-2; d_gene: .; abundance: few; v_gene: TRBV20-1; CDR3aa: CSAHQGESYTF; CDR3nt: TGCAGTGCCCATCAGGGCGAATCCTACACCTTC
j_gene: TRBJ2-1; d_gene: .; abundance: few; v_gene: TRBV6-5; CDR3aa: CASSRSSYNEQFF; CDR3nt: TGTGCCAGCAGTCGGAGTAGTTACAATGAGCAGTTCTTC
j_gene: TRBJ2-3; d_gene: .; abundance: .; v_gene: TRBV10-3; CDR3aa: CAISGGGDTDTQYF; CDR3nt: TGTGCCATCAGTGGAGGGGGGGACACAGATACGCAGTATTTT
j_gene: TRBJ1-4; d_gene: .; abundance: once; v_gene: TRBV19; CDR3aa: CASSIIARGGDEKLFF; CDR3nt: TGTGCCAGTAGTATAATCGCTCGGGGGGGTGATGAAAAACTGTTTTTT
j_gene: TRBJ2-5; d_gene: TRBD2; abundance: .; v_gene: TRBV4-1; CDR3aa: CASSPGTSGGLEQETQYF; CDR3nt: TGCGCCAGCAGCCCCGGGACTAGCGGGGGCCTAGAACAAGAGACCCAGTACTTC
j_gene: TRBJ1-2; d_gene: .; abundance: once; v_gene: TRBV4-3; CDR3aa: CASSQGSGIDYGYTF; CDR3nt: TGCGCCAGCAGCCAAGGTTCCGGGATCGACTATGGCTACACCTTC
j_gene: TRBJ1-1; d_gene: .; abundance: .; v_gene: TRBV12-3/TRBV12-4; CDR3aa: CASSLQAEAFF; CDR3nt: TGTGCCAGCAGTTTACAGGCTGAAGCTTTCTTT
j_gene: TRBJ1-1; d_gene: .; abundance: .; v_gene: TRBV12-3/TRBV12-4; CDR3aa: CASSLGQNTEAFF; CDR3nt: TGTGCCAGCAGTTTGGGACAGAACACTGAAGCTTTCTTT
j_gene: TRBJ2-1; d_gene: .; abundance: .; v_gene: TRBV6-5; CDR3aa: CASSYSQYYNEQFF; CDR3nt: TGTGCCAGCAGTTACTCCCAGTACTACAATGAGCAGTTCTTC
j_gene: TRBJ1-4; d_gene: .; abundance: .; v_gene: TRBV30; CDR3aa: CAWSATPQGPNEKLFF; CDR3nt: TGTGCCTGGAGTGCTACACCACAGGGCCCTAATGAAAAACTGTTTTTT
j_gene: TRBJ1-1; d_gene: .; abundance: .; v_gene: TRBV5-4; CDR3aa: CASSLGVRGTEAFF; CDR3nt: TGTGCCAGCAGCTTGGGGGTCAGGGGCACTGAAGCTTTCTTT
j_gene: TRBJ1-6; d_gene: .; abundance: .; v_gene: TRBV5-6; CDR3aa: CASSPGGLQTYNSPLHF; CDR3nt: TGTGCCAGCAGCCCCGGAGGCCTACAGACCTATAATTCACCCCTCCACTTT
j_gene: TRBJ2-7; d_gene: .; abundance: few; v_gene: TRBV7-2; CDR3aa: CASSRPGTESYEQYF; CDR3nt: TGTGCCAGCAGCCGTCCGGGAACAGAGTCCTACGAGCAGTACTTC
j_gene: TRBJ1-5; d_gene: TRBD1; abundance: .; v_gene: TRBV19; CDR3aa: CASRITGTGGYNQPQHF; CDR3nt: TGTGCCAGTAGGATTACCGGGACAGGGGGCTACAATCAGCCCCAGCATTTT
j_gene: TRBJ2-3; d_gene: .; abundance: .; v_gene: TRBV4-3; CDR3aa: CASSQDPVGAADTQYF; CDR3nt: TGCGCCAGCAGCCAAGATCCTGTGGGGGCCGCAGATACGCAGTATTTT
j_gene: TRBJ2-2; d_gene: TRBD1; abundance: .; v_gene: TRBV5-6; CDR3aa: CASSWVRGPTGELFF; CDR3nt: TGTGCCAGCAGCTGGGTAAGGGGGCCGACCGGGGAGCTGTTTTTT
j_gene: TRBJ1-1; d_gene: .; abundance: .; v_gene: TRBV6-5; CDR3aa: CASTSGQGRSTEAFF; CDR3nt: TGTGCCAGCACCTCAGGGCAGGGTCGGAGTACTGAAGCTTTCTTT
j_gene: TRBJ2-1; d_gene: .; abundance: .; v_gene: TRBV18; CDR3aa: CASSPRALSGDEQFF; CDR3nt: TGTGCCAGCTCACCACGGGCCCTAAGTGGCGATGAGCAGTTCTTC
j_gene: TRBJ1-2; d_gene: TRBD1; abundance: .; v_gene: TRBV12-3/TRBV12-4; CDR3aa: CASSPGTVLTF; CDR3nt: TGTGCCAGCAGCCCCGGGACAGTCCTTACCTTC
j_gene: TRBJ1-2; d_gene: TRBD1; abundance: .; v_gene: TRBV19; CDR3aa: CASSPAGGSYGYTF; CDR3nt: TGTGCCAGTAGTCCCGCAGGGGGCAGCTATGGCTACACCTTC
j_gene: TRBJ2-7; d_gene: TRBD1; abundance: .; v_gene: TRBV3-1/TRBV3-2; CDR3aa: CASSQGTGAYEQYF; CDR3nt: TGTGCCAGCAGCCAAGGGACAGGGGCTTACGAGCAGTACTTC
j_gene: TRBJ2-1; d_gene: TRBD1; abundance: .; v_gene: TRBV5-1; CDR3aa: CASSQLQGAMNEQFF; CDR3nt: TGCGCCAGCAGCCAACTACAGGGGGCGATGAATGAGCAGTTCTTC
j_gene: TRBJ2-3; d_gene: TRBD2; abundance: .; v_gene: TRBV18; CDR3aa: CASRLAGNTDTQYF; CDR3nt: TGTGCCAGCCGACTAGCGGGGAACACAGATACGCAGTATTTT
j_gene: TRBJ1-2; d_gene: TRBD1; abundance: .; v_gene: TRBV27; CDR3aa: CASRGQDRGGYTF; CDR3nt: TGTGCCAGCAGGGGTCAGGACAGGGGTGGCTACACCTTC
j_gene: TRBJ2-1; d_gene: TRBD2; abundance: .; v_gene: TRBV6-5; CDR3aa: CASSFKGLARGGEQFF; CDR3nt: TGTGCCAGCAGTTTCAAGGGACTAGCGAGAGGTGGTGAGCAGTTCTTC
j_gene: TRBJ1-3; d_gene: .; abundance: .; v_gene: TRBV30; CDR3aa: CAWSILDPRIIYF; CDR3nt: TGTGCCTGGAGTATACTAGACCCTCGGATCATATATTTT